Each of the 20 T cell receptor beta chains below was sequenced from the same sample in a study of T cell responses to AZD1222 COVID-19 vaccine. Libraries were prepared by immunoSEQ multiplex PCR; TCRdb keeps only in-frame clonotypes and omits some of them. The sample holds around 250,000 clones, 85% to 95% seen once. This specimen was peripheral blood, taken on day 0 of AZD1222 vaccination. These receptors all come from an adult in good health.

The chain carries TRBV18 and TRBJ2-2, with 14 positions matching TRBD2. Germline CDR1 KGHSH, CDR2 LQKENI. This CDR3 spans 18 amino acids. After removal of 6 bases from V and 0 bases from J, the junction contained 6 bases not matched to a gene. The CDR3 region has the DNA TGTGCCAGCTCCCCGACTAGCGGGGGGGAAACGAACACCGGGGAGCTGTTTTTT. Amino acids: CASSPTSGGETNTGELFF. Full variable domain (missing parts from reference TRBV18 and TRBJ2-2): NAGVMQNPRHLVRRRGQEARLRCSPMKGHSHVYWYRQLPEEGLKFMVYLQKENIIDESGMPKERFSAEFPKEGPSILRIQQVVRGDSAAYFCASSPTSGGETNTGELFFGEGSRLTVL.

V and J are TRBV19 and TRBJ1-1; D not certain. Germline CDR1 reads LNHDA; CDR2 reads SQIVND (reference sequence). Trimming pared 5 bases from V and 1 base from J, leaving 11 bases between. This CDR3 spans 14 amino acids. For the CDR3, the DNA is TGTGCCAGTAGTTTCCAACACGGGAACACTGAAGCTTTCTTT. It specifies CASSFQHGNTEAFF.

V is TRBV5-6 and J is TRBJ1-6; tentative D call: TRBD1 (5 bases). The CDR3 sequence is 15 residues long. The V gene lost 5 bases and the J gene lost 6 bases, with 15 bases spanning the gap. The germline V gene has CDR1 SGHDT and CDR2 YYEEEE. CDR3 protein: CASSSDNGFNSPLHF. The CDR3 nucleotides are TGTGCCAGCAGTTCGGACAACGGTTTTAATTCACCCCTCCACTTT.

V usage is TRBV7-2 and J usage is TRBJ2-7, with 11 bases lining up with TRBD2. V was pared by 4 bases and J by 5 bases, with 7 bases of the junction left unmatched. The germline CDR1 and CDR2 sequences are SGHTA and FQGNSA. This CDR3 has 15 amino acids. CDR3 sequence (DNA): TGTGCCAGCAGCTCGCTAGCGGGAGGCCCCCACGAGCAGTACTTC. Protein sequence: CASSSLAGGPHEQYF.

This chain connects TRBV2 to TRBJ1-4, with 7 bases identical to TRBD1. V trimming: 6 bases; J trimming: 4 bases; junction bases outside the gene matches: 5. Germline loops: CDR1 SNHLY, CDR2 FYNNEI. This CDR3 has 14 amino acids. The CDR3 nucleotides read TGTGCCAGCAGAAGGGACAGTTATAATGAAAAACTGTTTTTT. Protein product: CASRRDSYNEKLFF.

This rearrangement joins TRBV28 to TRBJ1-3, with D unresolved. CDR1 is MDHEN, CDR2 SYDVKM, per germline. The CDR3 extends over 15 amino acids. V was clipped by 7 bases and J by 4 bases, with 17 bases between them. Written as DNA, the CDR3 is TGTGCCAGCACCCAAGCTTTAAGCGGGGGAAACACCATATATTTT. As protein: CASTQALSGGNTIYF.

V gene TRBV7-2 combines with J gene TRBJ1-2; 7 bases agree with TRBD1. The germline V gene has CDR1 SGHTA and CDR2 FQGNSA. V gave up 2 bases and J gave up 8 bases; unmatched junction bases: 5. The CDR3 has 13 residues. The CDR3 DNA reads TGTGCCAGCAGCTTACCATACAGGGGAGGCTACACCTTC. Amino acid sequence: CASSLPYRGGYTF.

The rearrangement joins TRBV19 to TRBJ1-6; D gene uncertain. V lost 6 bases and J 4 bases, leaving 13 bases between the germline ends. The CDR3 is 15 residues long. Germline-derived CDR1 and CDR2 are LNHDA and SQIVND (reference sequence). Here the CDR3 DNA reads TGTGCCAGTAGGACTAATACTCTTTATAATTCACCCCTCCACTTT. Its translation: CASRTNTLYNSPLHF.

CDR3 sequence (DNA): TGTGCCAGCAGCACTAGCGCGTACAATGAGCAGTTCTTC. Its translation: CASSTSAYNEQFF. The rearrangement uses TRBV5-5 and TRBJ2-1; 7 positions agree with TRBD2. The length of the CDR3 is 13 residues. Germline V CDR1 and CDR2: SGHKS, YYEKEE (reference sequence). Losses at the gene ends were 4 bases for V and 4 bases for J; bases not matched to a gene: 2.

This clone came up a few times. This chain links TRBV6-2 or TRBV6-3 with TRBJ1-5; D is ambiguous. The CDR3 is 13 amino acids. Trimming pared 2 bases from V and 7 bases from J, leaving 9 bases between. Germline CDR1 and CDR2: MNHEY and SVGEGT. The CDR3 region is CASSYRDRQPQHF. Written as DNA, the CDR3 is TGTGCCAGCAGTTACAGGGATAGGCAGCCCCAGCATTTT.

V usage is TRBV29-1 and J usage is TRBJ2-7; the D gene is possibly TRBD2 (6 bases). Germline assignment: CDR1 SQVTM and CDR2 ANQGSEA. Trimming shortened V by 7 bases and J by 2 bases, and 18 bases separated the two germline ends. This CDR3 has 14 residues. CDR3 residues: CSAPGGSWPYEQYF. Written as DNA, the CDR3 is TGCAGCGCCCCTGGAGGGTCGTGGCCCTACGAGCAGTACTTC.

The chain employs TRBV3-1 (or the pseudogene TRBV3-2) and TRBJ2-1; D unresolved. The CDR3 is 14 residues long. Trimming pared 0 bases from V and 0 bases from J, leaving 3 bases between. Germline V gene data show CDR1 as LGHDT and CDR2 as YNNKEL (reference sequence). This chain's CDR3 is CASSQEYSYNEQFF. CDR3 coding DNA: TGTGCCAGCAGCCAAGAATACTCCTACAATGAGCAGTTCTTC.

V and J are TRBV18 and TRBJ2-1; TRBD1 is a possible D gene (6 bases). This CDR3 comprises 16 residues. With 2 bases removed from V and 0 bases from J, the gap between germline ends came to 11 bases. Germline V CDR1 and CDR2: KGHSH, LQKENI. CDR3: CASSPFTGSSYNEQFF. Written as DNA, the CDR3 is TGTGCCAGCTCACCATTTACAGGGAGCTCCTACAATGAGCAGTTCTTC.

The rearrangement links TRBV28 to TRBJ2-7, with TRBD1 identical over 7 bases. Germline V gene lookup returns CDR1 MDHEN and CDR2 SYDVKM. This CDR3 region has 13 residues. Trimming at V came to 3 bases and at J to 5 bases, leaving 4 bases not matched to a gene. The CDR3 loop is CASSFVQGNEQYF. The CDR3 nucleotides read TGTGCCAGCAGTTTCGTACAGGGGAACGAGCAGTACTTC.

The CDR3 loop is CAISDSRGHQPQHF. In DNA, the CDR3 is TGTGCCATCAGTGATTCCAGGGGGCATCAGCCCCAGCATTTT. V and J are TRBV10-3 and TRBJ1-5; the match to TRBD1 covers 8 bases. V gave up 3 bases and J gave up 5 bases; unmatched junction bases: 3. Germline V gene lookup returns CDR1 ENHRY and CDR2 SYGVKD. The CDR3 contains 14 residues.

This sequence joins TRBV3-1 (or the pseudogene TRBV3-2) and TRBJ2-1; TRBD2 matches at 7 bases. This CDR3 has 12 amino acids. Germline CDR1 is LGHDT and CDR2 is YNNKEL (reference sequence). The trim removed 4 bases at V and 12 bases at J, leaving 6 bases unmatched. This CDR3 is CASSPWGGTQFF. The CDR3, as DNA: TGTGCCAGCAGCCCCTGGGGGGGAACGCAGTTCTTC.

The chain links TRBV2 to TRBJ2-7; D gene ambiguous. Trimming took off 4 bases at V and 3 bases at J, with 10 bases between the two ends. CDR3 length: 13 amino acids. CDR1 and CDR2 from the germline V gene are SNHLY and FYNNEI. As DNA, the CDR3 is TGTGCCAGCAGTGGGACGTATCGCTACGAGCAGTACTTC. It specifies CASSGTYRYEQYF.

A note on this clone: This CDR3 is also generated by other DNA sequences in the sample. The chain joins TRBV19 to TRBJ2-7, with D maybe TRBD2 (5 bases). Germline CDR1 LNHDA, CDR2 SQIVND (reference sequence). The CDR3 is made up of 11 amino acids. The V end lost 2 bases, the J end lost 6 bases, and 5 bases lay between the germline ends. The CDR3 nucleotides are TGTGCCAGTAGTATACGGGGCGAGCAGTACTTC. It specifies CASSIRGEQYF.

The V call is TRBV5-4, the J call TRBJ1-3; no firm D call. CDR1 is SGHNT and CDR2 is YYREEE in the germline V gene (reference sequence). V lost 0 bases to trimming and J lost 4 bases, with 8 bases between them. The CDR3 is 14 amino acids. Here the CDR3 DNA reads TGTGCCAGCAGCTTGGAAGGGCTCGGAAACACCATATATTTT. Translation gives CASSLEGLGNTIYF.

V and J are TRBV2 and TRBJ2-1, with D perhaps matching TRBD2 (6 bases). The V gene lost 8 bases and the J gene lost 4 bases, with 12 bases spanning the gap. The V gene's germline CDR1 is SNHLY and CDR2 FYNNEI. The CDR3 runs to 13 residues. CDR3 sequence: CASVKRVYNEQFF. As DNA, the CDR3 is TGTGCCAGCGTGAAGCGGGTTTACAATGAGCAGTTCTTC.